This record looks at one T cell receptor (beta chain) sequence and its context. Its recognized antigen is unknown. No clone much larger than this one lies a single base away; base qualities are absent. Receptor libraries were prepared by 5' RACE. Sequencing instrument: Illumina HiSeq 2000. Template switching introduced a universal primer binding site; the final cDNA contained a unique molecular identifier, enabling accurate counting of TCR cDNA molecules. Specific primers in the conserved constant-segment region were used to synthesize first-strand cDNA for TCR alpha and beta chains. To control for contamination, every cDNA library carried two barcodes: a SMART-Mk sample barcode plus Illumina barcodes. TruSeq adapter sequences along with Illumina sample barcodes were introduced in two successive PCR steps. TCR alpha and beta cDNA libraries were sequenced on the Illumina HiSeq platform with custom primers. The authors processed their data as follows. MiGEC was used to process raw reads and extract unique molecular identifiers, and MiXCR was used to find CDR3 positions. For each individual, recombination models were inferred using an EM algorithm with the repgenHMM and IGoR tools. The tcR package in R was used for shared clonotype analysis, with sharing normalized by the product of cloneset sizes. To study raw recombination free of thymic and clonal selection effects, out-of-frame nonproductive sequences were analyzed. TCRdb took the public reads, trimmed them with fastp at Q25, ran MiXCR for clone calling and kept in-frame beta chains. When rows share a CDR3 protein, they turn into one entry using the most common DNA and genes. None of the V and J calls come from the authors' own analysis; TCRdb made them. In all, the sample holds 1.5 million to 2 million distinct CDR3 sequences, and under 35% of those were seen once. The ten largest clones add up to about 0.3% of the sample.

This record comes from a study of identical twins listed by TCRdb under 2016. As for the study more broadly: The study deep-sequenced TCR alpha and beta repertoires from monozygotic twins, unrelated adults of various ages and cord blood to test whether fetal clonotypes persist. Replicate twin experiments were performed at different times using different library preparation protocols to rule out contamination.

The germline V gene sets CDR1 to LGHNA and CDR2 to YNFKEQ. The junction carries 7 bases between V and J, which are trimmed by 5 bases and 3 bases respectively. The CDR3 runs 13 residues from the cysteine to the phenylalanine. The CDR3 DNA has 39 bases and is translated from base 1. What the research found in general, with its limitations: Invariant T cells such as MAIT and iNKT could partly confound zero-insertion analyses, though diverse VJ usage argued against this for most clonotypes. In beta out-of-frame sequences, excess twin sharing was weaker, because having fewer shared sequences lowered the signal-to-noise ratio. Recombination models systematically underestimated out-of-frame TCR alpha sharing in monozygotic twins but agreed with sharing between unrelated individuals. Because the same donors could not be followed over many years, the conclusions depended on cross-sectional statistical analysis. Fewer insertions were carried by abundant cord blood beta clonotypes, a similar but weaker trend appeared in young adult naive repertoires, and no such trend appeared in memory repertoires. Compared with coincidental sharing between unrelated individuals, out-of-frame TCR alpha sequences shared between twins had an excess of sequences with low generation probability.

Every donor in the study was a healthy Caucasian. The receptor was derived from a newborn girl in good health. The rearranged segments are TRBV4-2 and TRBJ1-4, with a tentative D gene TRBD1 over 6 matching bases. The specimen sequenced was cord blood. The nucleotides read TGTGCCAGCAGCGACAGGTCTAATGAAAAACTGTTTTTT. It translates to CASSDRSNEKLFF.